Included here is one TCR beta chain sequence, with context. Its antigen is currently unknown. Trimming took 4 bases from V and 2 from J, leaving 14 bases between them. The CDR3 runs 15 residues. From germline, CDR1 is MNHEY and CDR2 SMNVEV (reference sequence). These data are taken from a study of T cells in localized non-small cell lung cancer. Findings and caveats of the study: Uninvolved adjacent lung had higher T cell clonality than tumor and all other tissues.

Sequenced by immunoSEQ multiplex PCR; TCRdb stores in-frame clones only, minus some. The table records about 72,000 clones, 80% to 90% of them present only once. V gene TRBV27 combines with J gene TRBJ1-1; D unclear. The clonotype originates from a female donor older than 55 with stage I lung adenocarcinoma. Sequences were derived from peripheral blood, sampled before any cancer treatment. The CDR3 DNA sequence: TGTGCCAGCAGTTCCCCGCCGTACGGTAACACTGAAGCTTTCTTT. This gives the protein CASSSPPYGNTEAFF.